The 12 T cell receptor beta chains given below trace back to one sample, sequenced in a study of shared clonotypes between healthy human individuals. CD45RO-negative CD8 cells positively selected for CCR7 made up the naive population, which excluded terminally differentiated effector memory CD45RA+ cells. Using immunoSEQ multiplex PCR, the repertoire was profiled, and TCRdb retains in-frame clones only, with some absent. This sample has approximately 2,000,000 clones; just under 95% occur once, and the top ten carry around 1.8%. The specimen sequenced was naive CD8+ T cells from PBMCs. The origin of the receptors is a man younger than 30 in good health. Some clones in this sample may be carry-over from other donors' samples.

The chain carries TRBV27 and TRBJ1-1; 7 bases map to TRBD1. J was trimmed by 1 base and V by 0 bases; bases with no gene match: 8. Germline V lookup: CDR1 MNHEY, CDR2 SMNVEV (reference sequence). This CDR3 spans 17 amino acids. In nucleotides, the CDR3 is TGTGCCAGCAGTTTATCCCCGCCGGGACAGAAGAACACTGAAGCTTTCTTT. Translation gives CASSLSPPGQKNTEAFF.

The chain employs TRBV28 and TRBJ1-1; 7 bases match TRBD1. This CDR3 spans 14 amino acids. With V trimmed by 6 bases and J by 6 bases, 10 bases remained unmatched. CDR1 and CDR2 from the germline V gene are MDHEN and SYDVKM. DNA for the CDR3: TGTGCCAGCAGACCGACAGGGCCCCAGCCTGAAGCTTTCTTT. This gives the protein CASRPTGPQPEAFF.

The V gene is TRBV19, the J gene TRBJ1-2; tentatively, D is TRBD1 (6 bases). This CDR3 is 20 amino acids long. The V gene lost 3 bases and the J gene lost 1 base, with 27 bases spanning the gap. CDR1 is LNHDA, CDR2 SQIVND, per germline (reference sequence). CDR3 amino acids: CASSIGGRRRGLLLNYGYTF. The CDR3 DNA reads as TGTGCCAGTAGTATTGGCGGAAGGCGGCGGGGGCTCCTTCTTAACTATGGCTACACCTTC.

V usage is TRBV7-9 and J usage is TRBJ2-1; the match to TRBD2 covers 11 bases. J was trimmed by 3 bases and V by 4 bases; bases with no gene match: 11. The CDR3 runs to 18 residues. From germline, CDR1 is SEHNR and CDR2 FQNEAQ (reference sequence). This CDR3 reads CASSSGTSGGGVYNEQFF. The CDR3 DNA is TGTGCCAGCAGCTCCGGGACTAGCGGCGGAGGGGTCTACAATGAGCAGTTCTTC.

The chain has TRBV9 and TRBJ2-1; D may match TRBD1 or TRBD2 (5 bases each). The CDR3 length is 11 residues. Between the trimmed V and J ends, which lost 4 bases and 14 bases, there was a span of 13 bases. Germline V lookup: CDR1 SGDLS, CDR2 YYNGEE. CDR3 nucleotides: TGTGCCAGCAGCTCCGACAGCGGAGAGTTCTTC. It translates to CASSSDSGEFF.

Comment on this clone: The sample carries other DNA sequences with the same CDR3. The rearrangement joins TRBV6-5 to TRBJ2-1; a weak D match, TRBD2 (5 bases). Per the germline V gene, CDR1 is MNHEY and CDR2 is SVGAGI. The CDR3 spans 14 residues. Trimming pared 0 bases from V and 3 bases from J, leaving 6 bases between. CDR3 loop: CASSYSGDYNEQFF. The CDR3 DNA sequence: TGTGCCAGCAGTTACTCCGGGGACTACAATGAGCAGTTCTTC.

This clone has a single count. This rearrangement joins TRBV5-5 to TRBJ2-7; D not resolved. The CDR3 covers 11 residues. Trimming stripped 0 bases from V and 6 bases from J, with 4 bases between. In germline, CDR1 is SGHKS, CDR2 YYEKEE (reference sequence). CDR3 sequence reads: CASSLEFEQYF. DNA for the CDR3: TGTGCCAGCAGCTTGGAGTTCGAGCAGTACTTC.

This clone appeared once. The CDR3 loop reads CASSLDRGLGTEAFF. As DNA, the CDR3 is TGTGCCAGCAGCTTAGACAGGGGGCTGGGAACTGAAGCTTTCTTT. The V call is TRBV7-2, the J call TRBJ1-1; 9 positions match TRBD1. Germline V lookup: CDR1 SGHTA, CDR2 FQGNSA. This CDR3 has 15 residues. The trim removed 1 base at V and 5 bases at J, leaving 5 bases unmatched.

This clone was seen a handful of times. The chain employs TRBV19 and TRBJ1-4; D is uncertain. From germline, CDR1 is LNHDA and CDR2 SQIVND (reference sequence). Trimming stripped 6 bases from V and 8 bases from J, with 10 bases between. The CDR3 runs 12 residues. The CDR3 region is CASSAGYEKLFF. CDR3 coding DNA: TGTGCCAGTAGCGCGGGGTACGAAAAACTGTTTTTT.

This clone was seen a single time. The rearrangement links TRBV7-8 to TRBJ1-5; D not resolved. Trimming cost V 3 bases and J 6 bases, with 12 bases left between them. The CDR3 has 14 residues. Per the germline V gene, CDR1 is SGHVS and CDR2 is FQNEAQ. The CDR3 DNA reads TGTGCCAGCAGCTTCGGGGATATAGGTCAGCCCCAGCATTTT. It is translated as CASSFGDIGQPQHF.

This clone is a singleton in its sample. The rearrangement joins TRBV9 to TRBJ2-7; possibly TRBD1 for D (6 bases). Germline V CDR1 and CDR2: SGDLS, YYNGEE. V shed 3 bases and J shed 2 bases, with 15 bases lying between them. This CDR3 is 15 amino acids long. The CDR3 loop is CASSDTDRNPYEQYF. As DNA, the CDR3 is TGTGCCAGCAGCGATACGGACAGAAATCCCTACGAGCAGTACTTC.

The rearrangement links TRBV5-1 to TRBJ2-1, with 9 bases aligning to TRBD2. After removal of 5 bases from V and 6 bases from J, the junction contained 12 bases not matched to a gene. Germline lookup yields CDR1 SGHRS and CDR2 YFSETQ. The CDR3 runs 16 residues. CDR3 loop: CASRLRPGLATNEQFF. The CDR3 DNA is TGCGCCAGCAGGCTTCGGCCGGGACTAGCAACCAATGAGCAGTTCTTC.